This entry concerns a single T cell receptor (beta chain). These data originate in a study of CD8 T cells in Susac syndrome. The T cells that were sequenced for TCR beta were CD8+ and CD4+ cells from blood. Negative isolation yielded the CD8+ and CD4+ T cells, while FACS enriched the TEMRA cells. The authors reverse transcribed 0.5 to 1 ug RNA with random hexamers. One entry per CDR3 protein, called by TCRdb with MiXCR from the immunoSEQ multiplex PCR reads. The sample lists around 200,000 distinct CDR3 sequences; roughly nine tenths were seen once. This CDR3 spans 12 amino acids. Germline CDR1 reads LNHDA; CDR2 reads SQIVND (reference sequence). The J segment lost 11 bases and the V segment lost 4 bases, leaving 7 bases of the junction unmatched.

The sequence was obtained from a human donor with multiple sclerosis. The chain joins TRBV19 to TRBJ1-1; 7 bases agree with TRBD1. The sequencing sample was made of CD8+ T cells from PBMCs. CDR3 nucleotide sequence: TGTGCCAGTAGTACGGGACAGAGCGTGGCTTTCTTT. Amino acid sequence: CASSTGQSVAFF.